The entry that follows covers one T cell receptor beta chain sequence. Its antigen is not known. The same CDR3 can be traced to other DNA sequences in this sample. This table comes from immunoSEQ multiplex PCR, and its TCRdb copy is limited to in-frame clones, with some not included. The table shows roughly 2.6 million clones, with 85% to 95% occurring only once. The entry originates in a study of shared clonotypes between healthy human individuals. Whole-study findings and limits: Non-shared clonotypes had lower generation probabilities than those shared by all four donors.

CDR1 is ENHRY, CDR2 SYGVKD, per germline. This CDR3 region has 13 residues. Losses at the gene ends were 6 bases for V and 5 bases for J; bases not matched to a gene: 2. Sequenced material: naive CD4+ T cells sorted from blood. Described subset: CD45RA+ positively selected. This TCR came from a man in his late teens or twenties in good health. The rearrangement joins TRBV10-3 to TRBJ2-7; 12 bases map to TRBD1. CDR3 nucleotide sequence: TGTGCCATCAGAGGGACAGGGGGCGACGAGCAGTACTTC. This codes for CAIRGTGGDEQYF.